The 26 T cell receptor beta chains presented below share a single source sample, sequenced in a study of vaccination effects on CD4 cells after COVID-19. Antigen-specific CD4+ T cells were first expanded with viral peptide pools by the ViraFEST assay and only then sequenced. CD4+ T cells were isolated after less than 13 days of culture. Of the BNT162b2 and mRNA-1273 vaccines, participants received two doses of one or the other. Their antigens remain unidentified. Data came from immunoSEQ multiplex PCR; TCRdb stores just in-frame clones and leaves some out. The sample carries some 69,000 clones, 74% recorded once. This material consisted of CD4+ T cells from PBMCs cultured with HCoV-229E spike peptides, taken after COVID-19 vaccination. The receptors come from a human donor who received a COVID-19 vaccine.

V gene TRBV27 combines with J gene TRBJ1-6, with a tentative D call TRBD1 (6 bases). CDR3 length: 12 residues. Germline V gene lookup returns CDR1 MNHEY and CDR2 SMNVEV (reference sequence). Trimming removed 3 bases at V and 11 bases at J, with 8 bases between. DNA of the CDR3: TGTGCCAGCAGTTTTTCAGGGGCACCCCTCCACTTT. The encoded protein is CASSFSGAPLHF.

The DNA for the CDR3 is TGTGCCAGCAGTCGGGACGGGCAGCCCCAGCATTTT. Protein product: CASSRDGQPQHF. The chain carries TRBV12-3 or TRBV12-4 and TRBJ1-5, with TRBD1 as a possible D gene (5 bases). The CDR3 is 12 amino acids. V was shortened by 5 bases and J by 7 bases, with 9 bases between the two germline ends.

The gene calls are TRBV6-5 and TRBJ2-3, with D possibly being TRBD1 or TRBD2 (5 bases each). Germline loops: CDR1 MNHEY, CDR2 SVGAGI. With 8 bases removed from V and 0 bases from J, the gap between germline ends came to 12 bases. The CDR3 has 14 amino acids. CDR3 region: CASSPRDSTDTQYF. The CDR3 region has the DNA TGTGCCAGCTCCCCCCGGGACAGCACAGATACGCAGTATTTT.

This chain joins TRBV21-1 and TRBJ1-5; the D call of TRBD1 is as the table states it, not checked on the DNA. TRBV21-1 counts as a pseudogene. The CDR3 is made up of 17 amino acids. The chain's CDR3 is CASSKDLRQGRSQPQHF. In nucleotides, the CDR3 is TGTGCCAGCAGCAAAGATCTAAGACAGGGAAGGAGTCAGCCCCAGCATTTT.

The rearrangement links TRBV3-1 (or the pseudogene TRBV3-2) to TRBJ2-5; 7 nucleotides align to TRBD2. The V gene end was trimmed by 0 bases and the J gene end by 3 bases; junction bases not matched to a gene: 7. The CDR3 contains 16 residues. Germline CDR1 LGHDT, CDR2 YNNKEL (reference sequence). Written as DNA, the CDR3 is TGTGCCAGCAGCCAAGATGGGGGGGGATCTAAAGAGACCCAGTACTTC. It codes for CASSQDGGGSKETQYF.

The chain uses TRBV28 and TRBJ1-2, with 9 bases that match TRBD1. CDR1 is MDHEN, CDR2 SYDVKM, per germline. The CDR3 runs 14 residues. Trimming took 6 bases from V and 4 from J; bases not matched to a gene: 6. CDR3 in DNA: TGTGCCAGCAGCCCGGGACAGGGCCGCTATGGCTACACCTTC. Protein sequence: CASSPGQGRYGYTF.

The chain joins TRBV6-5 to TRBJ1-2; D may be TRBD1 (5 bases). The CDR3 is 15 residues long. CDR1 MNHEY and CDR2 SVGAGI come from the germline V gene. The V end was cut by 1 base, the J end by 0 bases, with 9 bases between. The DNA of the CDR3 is TGTGCCAGCAGTTACTTTGGGGGAACTAACTATGGCTACACCTTC. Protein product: CASSYFGGTNYGYTF.

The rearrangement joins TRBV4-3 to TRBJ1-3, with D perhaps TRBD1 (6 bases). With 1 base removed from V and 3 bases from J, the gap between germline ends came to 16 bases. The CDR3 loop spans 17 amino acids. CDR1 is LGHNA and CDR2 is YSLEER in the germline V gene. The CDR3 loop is CASSQGRAGVGGNTIYF. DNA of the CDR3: TGCGCCAGCAGCCAAGGGAGGGCAGGGGTAGGTGGAAACACCATATATTTT.

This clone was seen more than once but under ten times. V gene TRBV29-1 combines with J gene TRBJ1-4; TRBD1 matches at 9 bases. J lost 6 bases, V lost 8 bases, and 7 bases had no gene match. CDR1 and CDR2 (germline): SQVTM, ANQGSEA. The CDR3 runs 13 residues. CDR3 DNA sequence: TGCAGCATCCGGGACAGGGTTTATGAAAAACTGTTTTTT. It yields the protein CSIRDRVYEKLFF.

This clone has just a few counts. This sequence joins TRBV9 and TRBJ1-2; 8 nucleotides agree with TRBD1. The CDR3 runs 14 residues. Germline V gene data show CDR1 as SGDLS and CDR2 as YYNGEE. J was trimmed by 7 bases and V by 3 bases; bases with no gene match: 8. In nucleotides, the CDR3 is TGTGCCAGCAGCGCTTTACAGGGGGTAGGTGGCTACACCTTC. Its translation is CASSALQGVGGYTF.

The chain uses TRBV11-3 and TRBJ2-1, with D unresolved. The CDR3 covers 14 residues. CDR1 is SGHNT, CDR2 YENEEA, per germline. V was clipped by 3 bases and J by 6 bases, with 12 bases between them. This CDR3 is CASSFTALGNEQFF. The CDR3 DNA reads TGTGCCAGCAGCTTTACAGCCTTAGGCAATGAGCAGTTCTTC.

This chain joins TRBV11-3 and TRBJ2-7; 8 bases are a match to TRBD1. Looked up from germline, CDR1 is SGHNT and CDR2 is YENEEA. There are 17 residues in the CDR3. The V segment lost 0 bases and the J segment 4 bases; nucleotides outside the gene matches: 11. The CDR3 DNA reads TGTGCCAGCAGCTTAGATAGGGTGGCAGGGGGCAGGTACGAGCAGTACGTC. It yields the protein CASSLDRVAGGRYEQYV.

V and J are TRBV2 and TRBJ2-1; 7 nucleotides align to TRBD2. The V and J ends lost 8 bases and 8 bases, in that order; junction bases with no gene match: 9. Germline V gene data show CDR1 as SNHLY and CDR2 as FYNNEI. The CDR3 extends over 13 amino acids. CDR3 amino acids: CASGGVGSYEQFF. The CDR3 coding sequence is TGTGCCAGCGGGGGGGTAGGTAGCTATGAGCAGTTCTTC.

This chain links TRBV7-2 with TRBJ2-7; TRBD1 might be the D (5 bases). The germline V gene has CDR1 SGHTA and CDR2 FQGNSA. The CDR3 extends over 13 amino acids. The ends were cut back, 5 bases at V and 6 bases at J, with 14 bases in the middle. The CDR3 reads CASSLRRGSEQYV. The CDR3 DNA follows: TGTGCCAGCAGCCTCAGAAGGGGATCCGAGCAGTACGTC.

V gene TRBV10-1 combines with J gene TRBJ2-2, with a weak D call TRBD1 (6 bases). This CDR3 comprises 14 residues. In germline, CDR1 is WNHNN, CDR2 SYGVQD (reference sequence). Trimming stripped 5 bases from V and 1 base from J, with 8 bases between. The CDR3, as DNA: TGCGCCAGCAGTCAGGGGCTGAACACCGGGGAGCTGTTTTTT. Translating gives CASSQGLNTGELFF.

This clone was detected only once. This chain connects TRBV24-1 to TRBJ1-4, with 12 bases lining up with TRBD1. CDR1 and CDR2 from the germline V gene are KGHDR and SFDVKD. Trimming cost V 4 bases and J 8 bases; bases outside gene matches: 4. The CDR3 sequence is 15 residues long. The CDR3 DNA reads TGTGCCACCAGTGACCCGGGACAGGGGGCAGAAAAACTGTTTTTT. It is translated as CATSDPGQGAEKLFF.

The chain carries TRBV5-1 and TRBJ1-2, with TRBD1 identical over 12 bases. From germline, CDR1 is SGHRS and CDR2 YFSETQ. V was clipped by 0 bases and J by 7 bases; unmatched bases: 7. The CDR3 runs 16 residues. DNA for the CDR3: TGCGCCAGCAGCTTGGCCCTAATGGGACAGGGGGCTGGCTACACCTTC. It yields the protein CASSLALMGQGAGYTF.

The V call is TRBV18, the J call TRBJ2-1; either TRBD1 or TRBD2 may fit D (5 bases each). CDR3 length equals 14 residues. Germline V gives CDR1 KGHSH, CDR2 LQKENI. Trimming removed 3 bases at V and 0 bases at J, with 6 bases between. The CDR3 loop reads CASSPGDSYNEQFF. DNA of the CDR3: TGTGCCAGCTCACCGGGGGACTCCTACAATGAGCAGTTCTTC.

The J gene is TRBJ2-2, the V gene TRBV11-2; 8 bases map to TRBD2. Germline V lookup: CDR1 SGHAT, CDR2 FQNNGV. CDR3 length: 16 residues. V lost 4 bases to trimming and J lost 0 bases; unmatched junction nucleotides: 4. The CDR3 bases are TGTGCCAGCAGCTATAGCGGGGCTACGAACACCGGGGAGCTGTTTTTT. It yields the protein CASSYSGATNTGELFF. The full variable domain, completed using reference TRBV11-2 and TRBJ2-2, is EAGVAQSPRYKIIEKRQSVAFWCNPISGHATLYWYQQILGQGPKLLIQFQNNGVVDDSQLPKDRFSAERLKGVDSTLKIQPAKLEDSAVYLCASSYSGATNTGELFFGEGSRLTVL.

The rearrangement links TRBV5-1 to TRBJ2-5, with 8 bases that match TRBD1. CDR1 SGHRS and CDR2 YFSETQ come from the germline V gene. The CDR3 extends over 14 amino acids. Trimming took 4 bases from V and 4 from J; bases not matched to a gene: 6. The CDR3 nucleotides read TGCGCCAGCAGCCAACAGGGGGGTCGAGAGACCCAGTACTTC. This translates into CASSQQGGRETQYF.

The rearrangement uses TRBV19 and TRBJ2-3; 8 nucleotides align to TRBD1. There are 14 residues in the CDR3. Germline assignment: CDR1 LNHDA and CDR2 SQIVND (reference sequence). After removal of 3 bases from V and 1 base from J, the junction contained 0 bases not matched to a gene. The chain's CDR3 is CASSMGQGTDTQYF. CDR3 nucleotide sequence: TGTGCCAGTAGTATGGGACAGGGCACAGATACGCAGTATTTT.

CDR3 region: CASSGGGGSSGNTIYF. CDR3 coding DNA: TGTGCCAGCAGTGGCGGAGGGGGCTCCTCTGGAAACACCATATATTTT. The V and J genes are TRBV25-1 and TRBJ1-3, with 7 bases fitting TRBD1. The CDR3 has 16 amino acids. Per germline, CDR1 MGHDK and CDR2 SYGVNS. J lost 0 bases, V lost 4 bases, and 6 bases had no gene match. Based on the CDR3 plus reference TRBV25-1 and TRBJ1-3, the full variable domain is EADIYQTPRYLVIGTGKKITLECSQTMGHDKMYWYQQDPGMELHLIHYSYGVNSTEKGDLSSESTVSRIRTEHFPLTLESARPSHTSQYLCASSGGGGSSGNTIYFGEGSWLTVV.

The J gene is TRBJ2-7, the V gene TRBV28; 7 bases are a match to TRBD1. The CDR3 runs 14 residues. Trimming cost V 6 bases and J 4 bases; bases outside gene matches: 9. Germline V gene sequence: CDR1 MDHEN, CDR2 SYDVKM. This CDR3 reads CASRSTGNSYEQYV. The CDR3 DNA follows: TGTGCCAGCAGATCGACAGGGAACTCTTACGAGCAGTACGTC.

The CDR3 protein is CASSFSTGDTEAFF. The CDR3 region has the DNA TGTGCCAGCAGCTTCTCGACCGGGGACACTGAAGCTTTCTTT. The chain uses TRBV9 and TRBJ1-1, with unresolved D. This CDR3 region has 14 residues. V was pared by 4 bases and J by 3 bases, with 13 bases between. CDR1 is SGDLS, CDR2 YYNGEE, per germline.

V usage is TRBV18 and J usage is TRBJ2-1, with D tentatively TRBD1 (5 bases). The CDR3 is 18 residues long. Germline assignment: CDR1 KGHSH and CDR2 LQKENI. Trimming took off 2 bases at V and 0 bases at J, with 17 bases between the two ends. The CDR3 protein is CASSPFSRQTNSYNEQFF. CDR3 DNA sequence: TGTGCCAGCTCACCATTCAGCCGACAGACAAACTCCTACAATGAGCAGTTCTTC.

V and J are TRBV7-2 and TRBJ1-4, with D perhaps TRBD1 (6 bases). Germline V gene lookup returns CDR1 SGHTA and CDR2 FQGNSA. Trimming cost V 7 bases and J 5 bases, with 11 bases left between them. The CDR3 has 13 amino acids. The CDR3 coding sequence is TGTGCCAGCAAACAGGGACCCAATGAAAAACTGTTTTTT. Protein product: CASKQGPNEKLFF.